This TCR beta chain was profiled in a study of cytomegalovirus exposure and HLA in healthy donors. Study-level points and caveats: Sequencing likely produced, as an artifact, a cluster of highly shared sequence variants.

Germline V gene data show CDR1 as GTSNPN and CDR2 as SVGIG (reference sequence). The CDR3 length is 16 residues. Losses at the gene ends were 0 bases for V and 4 bases for J; bases not matched to a gene: 5. A word on this clone: The target antigen is unknown.

Regarding donors, all were healthy bone marrow donors. 60 Vbeta and 13 Jbeta primers were used in PCR. Data came from immunoSEQ multiplex PCR; TCRdb stores just in-frame clones and leaves some out. There are 75,000 to 95,000 clones in the sample; around 70% occur only once, and approximately 2.9% lies in the top ten. This chain uses TRBV30 with TRBJ2-3; 12 positions match TRBD2. Sample: PBMCs. This TCR was sampled from a man in his forties or fifties in good health and CMV-seronegative. The CDR3, as DNA: TGTGCCTGGAGTGTCCGACTAGCGGGGGAGGCAGATACGCAGTATTTT. Translating gives CAWSVRLAGEADTQYF.